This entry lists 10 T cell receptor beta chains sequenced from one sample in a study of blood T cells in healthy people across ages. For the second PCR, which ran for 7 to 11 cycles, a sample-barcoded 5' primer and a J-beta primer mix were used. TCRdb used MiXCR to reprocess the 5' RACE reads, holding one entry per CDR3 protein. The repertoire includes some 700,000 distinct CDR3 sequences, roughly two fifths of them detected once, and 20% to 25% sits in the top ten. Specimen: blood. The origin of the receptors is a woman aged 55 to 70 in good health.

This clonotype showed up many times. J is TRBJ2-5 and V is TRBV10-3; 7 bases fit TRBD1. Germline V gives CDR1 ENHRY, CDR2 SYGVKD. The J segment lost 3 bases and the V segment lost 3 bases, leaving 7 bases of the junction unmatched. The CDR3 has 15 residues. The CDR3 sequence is CAISDLRTGEETQYF. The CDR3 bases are TGTGCCATCAGTGATCTAAGGACAGGAGAAGAGACCCAGTACTTC.

The CDR3 coding sequence is TGCGCCAGCAGCATTAATGCAGACAGCACTGACAATGAGCAGTTCTTC. Residues: CASSINADSTDNEQFF. The chain joins TRBV5-1 to TRBJ2-1; weak D call: TRBD1 (5 bases). This CDR3 is built from 16 residues. The V gene's germline CDR1 is SGHRS and CDR2 YFSETQ. Trimming left V 4 bases short and J 5 bases short, with 19 bases between.

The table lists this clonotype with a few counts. In DNA form, the CDR3 reads TGTGCCAGCTCACCAATGACGGAGAACACTGAAGCTTTCTTT. Its translation is CASSPMTENTEAFF. The rearrangement links TRBV18 to TRBJ1-1; D unclear. V lost 2 bases, J lost 1 base, and 8 bases lay in between. The CDR3 sequence is 14 residues long. Germline CDR1 is KGHSH and CDR2 is LQKENI.

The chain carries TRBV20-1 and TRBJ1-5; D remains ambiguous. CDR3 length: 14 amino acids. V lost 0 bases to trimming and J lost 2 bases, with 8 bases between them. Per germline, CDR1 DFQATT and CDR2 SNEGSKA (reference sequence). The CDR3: CSARDPGRNQPQHF. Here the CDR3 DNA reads TGCAGTGCTAGAGACCCCGGGCGCAATCAGCCCCAGCATTTT.

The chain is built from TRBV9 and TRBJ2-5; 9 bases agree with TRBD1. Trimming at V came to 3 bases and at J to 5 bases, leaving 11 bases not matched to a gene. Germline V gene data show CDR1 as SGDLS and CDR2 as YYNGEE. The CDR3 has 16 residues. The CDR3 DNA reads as TGTGCCAGCAGCGGCCATCGGACAGGGGCTCTGGAGACCCAGTACTTC. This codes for CASSGHRTGALETQYF.

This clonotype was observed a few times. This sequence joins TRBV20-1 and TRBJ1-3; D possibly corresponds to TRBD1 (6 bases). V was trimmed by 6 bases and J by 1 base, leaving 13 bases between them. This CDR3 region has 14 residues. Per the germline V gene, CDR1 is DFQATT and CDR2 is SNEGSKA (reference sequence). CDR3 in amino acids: CSATQTGSGNTIYF. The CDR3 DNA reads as TGCAGTGCAACCCAGACAGGATCTGGAAACACCATATATTTT.

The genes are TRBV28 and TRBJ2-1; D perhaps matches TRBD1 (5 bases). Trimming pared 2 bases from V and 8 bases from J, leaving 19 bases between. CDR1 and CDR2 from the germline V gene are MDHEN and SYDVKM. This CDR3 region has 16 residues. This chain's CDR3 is CASSLMGRESQYEQFF. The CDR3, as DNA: TGTGCCAGCAGTTTAATGGGGCGCGAATCCCAATATGAGCAGTTCTTC. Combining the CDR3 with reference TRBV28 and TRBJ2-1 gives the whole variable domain DVKVTQSSRYLVKRTGEKVFLECVQDMDHENMFWYRQDPGLGLRLIYFSYDVKMKEKGDIPEGYSVSREKKERFSLILESASTNQTSMYLCASSLMGRESQYEQFFGPGTRLTVL.

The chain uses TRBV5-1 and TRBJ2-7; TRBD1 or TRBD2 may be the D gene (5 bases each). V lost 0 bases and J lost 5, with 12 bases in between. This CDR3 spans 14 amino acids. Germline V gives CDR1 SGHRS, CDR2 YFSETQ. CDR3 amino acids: CASSLGDRGDEQYF. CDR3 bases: TGCGCCAGCAGCTTGGGGGACCGTGGCGACGAGCAGTACTTC. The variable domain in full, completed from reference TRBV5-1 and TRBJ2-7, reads KAGVTQTPRYLIKTRGQQVTLSCSPISGHRSVSWYQQTPGQGLQFLFEYFSETQRNKGNFPGRFSGRQFSNSRSEMNVSTLELGDSALYLCASSLGDRGDEQYFGPGTRLTVT.

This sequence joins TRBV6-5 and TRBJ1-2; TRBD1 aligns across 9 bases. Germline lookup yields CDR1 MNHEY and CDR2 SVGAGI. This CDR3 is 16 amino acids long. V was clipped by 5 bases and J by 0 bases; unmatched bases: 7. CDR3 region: CASSHRTGETNYGYTF. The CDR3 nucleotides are TGTGCCAGCAGTCATAGGACAGGGGAAACTAACTATGGCTACACCTTC.

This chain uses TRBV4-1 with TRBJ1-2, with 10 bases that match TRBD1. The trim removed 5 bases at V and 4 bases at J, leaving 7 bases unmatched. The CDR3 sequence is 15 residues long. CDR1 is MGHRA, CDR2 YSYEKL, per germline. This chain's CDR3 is CASSKPGQGRYGYTF. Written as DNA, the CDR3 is TGCGCCAGCAGCAAACCGGGACAGGGGCGCTATGGCTACACCTTC.